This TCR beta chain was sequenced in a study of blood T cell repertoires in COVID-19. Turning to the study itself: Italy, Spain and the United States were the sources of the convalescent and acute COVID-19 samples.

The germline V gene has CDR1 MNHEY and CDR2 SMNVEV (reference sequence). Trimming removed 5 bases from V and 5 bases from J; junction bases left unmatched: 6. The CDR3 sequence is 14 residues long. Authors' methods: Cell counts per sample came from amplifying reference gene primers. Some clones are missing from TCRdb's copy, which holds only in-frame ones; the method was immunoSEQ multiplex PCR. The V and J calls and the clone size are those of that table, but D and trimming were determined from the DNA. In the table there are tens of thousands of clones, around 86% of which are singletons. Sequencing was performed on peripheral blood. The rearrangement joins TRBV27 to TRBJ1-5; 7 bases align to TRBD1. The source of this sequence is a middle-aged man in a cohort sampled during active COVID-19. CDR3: CASSLTGVYQPQHF. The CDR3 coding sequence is TGTGCCAGCAGTCTAACAGGGGTTTATCAGCCCCAGCATTTT.